The 8 T cell receptor beta chains below all came from one sample that was sequenced in a study of T cell clusters in autoimmune cytopenias (dated by TCRdb to between 2018 and 2020). The instrument given in TCRdb is Illumina MiSeq. To amplify TRB rearrangements, a touch-down multiplex PCR protocol was run with the TRB-A and TRB-B primer pools combined in a single tube. After reprocessing by TCRdb, each CDR3 protein sequence is one entry, and no DNA is given. Per the sample table, the count is roughly 2,600 distinct CDR3 sequences. Jointly, the top ten make up 58% of the sample. Per sample, around 0.25 ug of peripheral blood genomic DNA, approximately 37,500 genome equivalents, was used for TRB amplification. The sequenced material came from peripheral blood. All receptors come from a human donor with an autoimmune cytopenia or autoimmune hepatitis (not recorded which).

This chain joins TRBV6-5 and TRBJ2-6; no DNA is available, so the TRBD1 call from TCRdb remains unchecked. Per germline, CDR1 MNHEY and CDR2 SVGAGI. The CDR3 consists of 15 residues. The CDR3 region is CASRTGGPGANVLTF.

V usage is TRBV5-4 and J usage is TRBJ2-1; TCRdb gives TRBD1 as the D gene, but with no DNA this cannot be confirmed. The V gene's germline CDR1 is SGHNT and CDR2 YYREEE (reference sequence). This CDR3 is 16 amino acids long. CDR3 region: CASSIRTGPRGNEQFF.

This chain joins TRBV7-2 and TRBJ1-4; TCRdb's D call of TRBD1 is untestable without DNA. Looked up from germline, CDR1 is SGHTA and CDR2 is FQGNSA. The length of the CDR3 is 14 residues. The CDR3 reads CASSLDRGSEKLFF.

This sequence joins TRBV7-6 and TRBJ2-7; the TCRdb D gene call, TRBD1, has no DNA to confirm it. CDR3 length: 15 amino acids. Looked up from germline, CDR1 is SGHVS and CDR2 is FNYEAQ. The CDR3 loop reads CASSLAAGGHYEQYF.

This chain's CDR3 is CASQTHLGSDTQYF. The chain couples TRBV6-5 to TRBJ2-3. Germline lookup yields CDR1 MNHEY and CDR2 SVGAGI. The CDR3 consists of 14 residues.

The rearrangement joins TRBV6-1 to TRBJ2-7; checking the TCRdb D call of TRBD2 is not possible without DNA. The CDR3 is made up of 16 amino acids. Germline-derived CDR1 and CDR2 are MNHNS and SASEGT. CDR3 region: CAISGGLDSRSYEQYF.

CDR3 protein: CASSLALQLFF. V gene TRBV12-3 or TRBV12-4 combines with J gene TRBJ1-4. The CDR3 consists of 11 residues.

This clonotype is called medium-sized (0.01 to 0.1%) based on its frequency. V gene TRBV15 combines with J gene TRBJ2-1; the TCRdb D gene call, TRBD1, has no DNA to confirm it. Germline values: CDR1 LNHNV, CDR2 YYDKDF (reference sequence). The CDR3 is 15 amino acids. The CDR3 here is CATSSNRDTNNEQFF.